This TCR beta chain was retrieved from a study of brain T cells in children with intractable seizures. Germline loops: CDR1 SGHVS, CDR2 FQNEAQ. This CDR3 has 13 residues. Trimming pared 7 bases from V and 3 bases from J, leaving 12 bases between. Here immunoSEQ multiplex PCR was the method, and the copy in TCRdb shows in-frame clones only, minus some. The repertoire includes under 150,000 clones, roughly 92% of them detected once, and more than 3% sits in the top ten. The specimen was peripheral blood, collected at surgery. V gene TRBV7-8 combines with J gene TRBJ1-1; D is uncertain. The origin of this receptor is a boy in the first two years of life with hemimegalencephaly and intractable seizures. In DNA, the CDR3 is TGTGCCAGCACCGGGTCGTCGGACACTGAAGCTTTCTTT. Translation: CASTGSSDTEAFF.